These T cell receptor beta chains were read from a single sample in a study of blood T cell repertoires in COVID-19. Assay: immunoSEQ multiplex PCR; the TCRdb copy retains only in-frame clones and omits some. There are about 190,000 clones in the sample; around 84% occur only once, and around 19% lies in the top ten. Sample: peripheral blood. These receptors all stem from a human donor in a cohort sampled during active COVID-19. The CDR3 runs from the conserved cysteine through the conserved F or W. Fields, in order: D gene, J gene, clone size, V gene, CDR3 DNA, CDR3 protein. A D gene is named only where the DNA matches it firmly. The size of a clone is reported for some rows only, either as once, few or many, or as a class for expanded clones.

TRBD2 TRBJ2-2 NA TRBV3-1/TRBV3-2 TGTGCCAGCAGGGTGGGACTAGGCAACACCGGGGAGCTGTTTTTT CASRVGLGNTGELFF
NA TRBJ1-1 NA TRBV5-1 TGCGCCAGCACAGAACAGGGATGGGGGATCACTGAAGCTTTCTTT CASTEQGWGITEAFF
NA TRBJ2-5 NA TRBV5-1 TGCGCCAGCGAGCTCACTGGCGGAGAGACCCAGTACTTC CASELTGGETQYF
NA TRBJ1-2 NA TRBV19 TGTGCCAGTCTAGAGACAGAATCTCCATACTATGGCTACACCTTC CASLETESPYYGYTF
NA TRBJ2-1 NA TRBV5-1 TGCGCCAGCAGCGGGTCTAGTTACTATGAGCAGTTCTTC CASSGSSYYEQFF
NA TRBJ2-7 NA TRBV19 TGTGCCAGTAGTCGCCTCCCGGTTGGGGGCGTCTACGAGCAGTACTTC CASSRLPVGGVYEQYF
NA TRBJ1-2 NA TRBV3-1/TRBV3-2 TGTGCCAGCAGCTTACAGGGAGAGGGCTACACCTTC CASSLQGEGYTF
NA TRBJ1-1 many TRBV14 TGTGCCAGCAGCCTTTTCACAGGAACCGTTGAAGCTTTCTTT CASSLFTGTVEAFF
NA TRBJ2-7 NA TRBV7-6 TGTGCCAGCAGCTCGACGGGAGTTTCCTACGAGCAGTACTTC CASSSTGVSYEQYF
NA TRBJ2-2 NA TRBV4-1 TGCGCCAGCAGCCAAGGGGCAGCCAACACCGGGGAGCTGTTTTTT CASSQGAANTGELFF
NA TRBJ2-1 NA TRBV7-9 TGTGCCAGCAGCCTCCCCCCTGGAGGGGACAGCTCCTACAATGAGCAGTTCTTC CASSLPPGGDSSYNEQFF
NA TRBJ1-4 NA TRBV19 TGTGCCAGTTGGGGCAGGGCAACACGGAATGAAAAACTGTTTTTT CASWGRATRNEKLFF
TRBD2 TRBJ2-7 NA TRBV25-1 TGTGCCAGCAGTGAATTAGTAGTAGCGGGAGGCGAGCAGTACTTC CASSELVVAGGEQYF
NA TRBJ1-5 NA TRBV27 TGTGCCAGCAGTTTAACGTATCGGGATCAGCCCCAGCATTTT CASSLTYRDQPQHF
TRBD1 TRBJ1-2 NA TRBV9 TGTGCCAGCAGGCCGGGACAGAGCTCATCTGGCTACACCTTC CASRPGQSSSGYTF
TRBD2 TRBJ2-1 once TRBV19 TGTGCCAGTAGTATGGTAGCGGGGGTAAAGAATGAGCAGTTCTTC CASSMVAGVKNEQFF
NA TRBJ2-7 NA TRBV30 TGTGCCTGGAGTACGGGGACTCGAGAGCAGTACTTC CAWSTGTREQYF
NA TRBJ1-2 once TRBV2 TGTGCCAGCAGTGAAAGTGATAGCCGCAACGGAGGTGGCTACACCTTC CASSESDSRNGGGYTF
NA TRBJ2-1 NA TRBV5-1 TGCGCCAGCAGCTTGGAAGGTGGGGGGGCATGGAATGAGCAGTTCTTC CASSLEGGGAWNEQFF
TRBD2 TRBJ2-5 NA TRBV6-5 TGTGCCAGCAGAGGGACTACGCAAGAGACCCAGTACTTC CASRGTTQETQYF
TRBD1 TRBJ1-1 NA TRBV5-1 TGCGCCAGCAGCACTGGACAGGCGAACACTGAAGCTTTCTTT CASSTGQANTEAFF
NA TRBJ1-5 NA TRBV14 TGTGCCAGCAGCCAGGAGTGGAGGGAGATCCGCCATAAGAAGCAGCCCCAGCATTTT CASSQEWREIRHKKQPQHF
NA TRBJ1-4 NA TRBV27 TGTGCCAGCAGTTTGTCGTGGCAGGGTGATGAAAAACTGTTTTTT CASSLSWQGDEKLFF
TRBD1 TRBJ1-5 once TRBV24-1 TGTGCCACCAGTGACCCAGGGACAGAAAATCAGCCCCAGCATTTT CATSDPGTENQPQHF
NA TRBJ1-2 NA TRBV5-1 TGCGCCAGCAGCCCTCTGGAGGGCGGAAACTATGGCTACACCTTC CASSPLEGGNYGYTF
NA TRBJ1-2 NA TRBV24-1 TGTGCCACCAGCGGCGGGTACCGAGGCGGAGACTATGGCTACACCTTC CATSGGYRGGDYGYTF
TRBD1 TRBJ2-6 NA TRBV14 TGTGCCAGCAGCCAATGGCAGGGGGTCACTGGGGCCAACGTCCTGACTTTC CASSQWQGVTGANVLTF
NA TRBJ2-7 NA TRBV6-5 TGTGCCAGCAGCCTCGGGGTAAACGAGCAGTACTTC CASSLGVNEQYF
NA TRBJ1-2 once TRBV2 TGTGCCAGCAGTGGTCCTGAGTATCCAAGAGCGAACTATGGCTACACCTTC CASSGPEYPRANYGYTF
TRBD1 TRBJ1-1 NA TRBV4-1 TGCGCCAGCAGCCAAGATTTGCGGCGAGACAGGGGATTTGGGGCTTTCTTT CASSQDLRRDRGFGAFF
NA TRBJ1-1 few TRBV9 TGTGCCAGCAGCGTAGTGGACGGGGGGACTGCAGAAGCTTTCTTT CASSVVDGGTAEAFF
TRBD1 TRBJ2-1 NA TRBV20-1 TGCAGTGCTAGTATACAGGGGAGCTCCTACAATGAGCAGTTCTTC CSASIQGSSYNEQFF
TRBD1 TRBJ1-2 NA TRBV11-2 TGTGCCAGCAGCCAGGGAGTCGGGACAGGCCAAAGGAACTATGGCTACACCTTC CASSQGVGTGQRNYGYTF
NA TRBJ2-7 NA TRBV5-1 TGCGCCAGCAGCTTGGCCAGCTCCTACGAGCAGTACTTC CASSLASSYEQYF
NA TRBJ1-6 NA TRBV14 TGTGCCAGCAGCCAAGCAGGGGTTCACACCCTCCACTTT CASSQAGVHTLHF
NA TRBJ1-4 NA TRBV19 TGTGCCAGTAACAGGGTGGACTCCCGCGCAACTAATGAAAAACTGTTTTTT CASNRVDSRATNEKLFF
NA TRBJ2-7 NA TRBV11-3 TGTGCCAGCAGCTTCTCCGGGAGCTCCTACGAGCAGTACTTC CASSFSGSSYEQYF
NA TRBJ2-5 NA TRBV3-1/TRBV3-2 TGTGCCAGCAGCCAAGGGAAAACGGGGGGCTCTGGAGAGACCCAGTACTTC CASSQGKTGGSGETQYF
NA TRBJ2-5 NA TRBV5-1 TGCGCCAGCAGCCTCGAAGGCAGGTGGGAGACCCAGTACTTC CASSLEGRWETQYF
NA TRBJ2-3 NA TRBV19 TGTGCCAGTACTATTTGGGGGGCAGATACGCAGTATTTT CASTIWGADTQYF
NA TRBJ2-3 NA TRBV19 TGTGCCAGTAGTACCTTACAGCGGTTTCCCACAGATACGCAGTATTTT CASSTLQRFPTDTQYF
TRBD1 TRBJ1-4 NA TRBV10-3 TGTGCCATCAGAGTCCCGGGACAGGAAAAACTGTTTTTT CAIRVPGQEKLFF
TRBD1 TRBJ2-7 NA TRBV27 TGTGCCAGCAGCCTCACCCTCGGGACAGGCAGATACGAGCAGTACTTC CASSLTLGTGRYEQYF
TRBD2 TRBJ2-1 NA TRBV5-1 TGCGCCAGCAGCTCATTAGCGGGAGACTACAATGAGCAGTTCTTC CASSSLAGDYNEQFF
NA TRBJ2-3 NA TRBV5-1 TGCGCCAGCAGCCTACAGAGATCTGGGGCTAGCACAGATACGCAGTATTTT CASSLQRSGASTDTQYF
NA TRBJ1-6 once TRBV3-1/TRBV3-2 TGTGCCAGCAGCTCAACAGGGCGGGATTCACCCCTCCACTTT CASSSTGRDSPLHF
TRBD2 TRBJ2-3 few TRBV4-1 TGCGCCAGCAGCCTGCCGGGCCAGCGGGGAGATACGCAGTATTTT CASSLPGQRGDTQYF
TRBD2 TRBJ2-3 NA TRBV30 TGTGCCTGGGGGACTAGCGGCACAGATACGCAGTATTTT CAWGTSGTDTQYF
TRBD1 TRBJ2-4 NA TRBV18 TGTGCCAGCTCACCAGGACAGGAAAACATTCAGTACTTC CASSPGQENIQYF
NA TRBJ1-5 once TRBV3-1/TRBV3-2 TGTGCCAGCAGCCAAGGGGCGGGGTACGATCAGCCCCAGCATTTT CASSQGAGYDQPQHF